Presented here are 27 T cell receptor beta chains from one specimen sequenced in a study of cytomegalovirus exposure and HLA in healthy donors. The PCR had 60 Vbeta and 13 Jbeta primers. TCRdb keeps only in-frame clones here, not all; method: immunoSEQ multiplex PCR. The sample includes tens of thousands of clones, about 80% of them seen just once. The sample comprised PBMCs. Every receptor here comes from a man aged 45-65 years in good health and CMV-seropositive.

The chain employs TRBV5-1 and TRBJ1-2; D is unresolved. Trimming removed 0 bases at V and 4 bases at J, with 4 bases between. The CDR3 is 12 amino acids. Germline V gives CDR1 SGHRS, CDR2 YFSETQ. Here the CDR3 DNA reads TGCGCCAGCAGCTTGGACAGCTATGGCTACACCTTC. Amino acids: CASSLDSYGYTF.

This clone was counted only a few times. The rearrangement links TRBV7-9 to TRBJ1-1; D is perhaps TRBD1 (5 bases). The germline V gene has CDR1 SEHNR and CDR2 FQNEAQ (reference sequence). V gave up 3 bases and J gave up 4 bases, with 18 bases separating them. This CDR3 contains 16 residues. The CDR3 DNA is TGTGCCAGCAGCTTGTTGACAGTTTATAGGGGCACTGAAGCTTTCTTT. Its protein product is CASSLLTVYRGTEAFF.

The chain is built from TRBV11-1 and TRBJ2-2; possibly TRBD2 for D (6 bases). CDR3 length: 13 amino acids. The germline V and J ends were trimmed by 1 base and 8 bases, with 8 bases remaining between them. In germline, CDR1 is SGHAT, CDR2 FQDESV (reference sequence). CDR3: CASSLVEGGELFF. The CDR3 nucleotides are TGTGCCAGCAGCTTAGTGGAGGGGGGGGAGCTGTTTTTT.

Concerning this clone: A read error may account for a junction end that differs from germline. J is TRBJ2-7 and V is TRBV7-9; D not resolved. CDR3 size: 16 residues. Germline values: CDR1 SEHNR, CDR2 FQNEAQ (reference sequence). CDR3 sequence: CSSSLTRLGSSYEQYF. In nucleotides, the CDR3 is TGTTCCAGCAGCTTAACCCGACTCGGAAGCTCCTACGAGCAGTACTTC.

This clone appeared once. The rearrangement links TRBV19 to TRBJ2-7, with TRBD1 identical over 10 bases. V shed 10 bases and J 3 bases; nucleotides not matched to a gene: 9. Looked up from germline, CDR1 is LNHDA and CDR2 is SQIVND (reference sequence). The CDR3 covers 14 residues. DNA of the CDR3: TGTGCCACACGGCACGGGACAGGGGACTACGAGCAGTACTTC. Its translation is CATRHGTGDYEQYF.

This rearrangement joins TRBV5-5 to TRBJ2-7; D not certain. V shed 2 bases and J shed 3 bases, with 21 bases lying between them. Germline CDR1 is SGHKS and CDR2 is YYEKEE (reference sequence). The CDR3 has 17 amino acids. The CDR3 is CASSFGFPFFGNYEQYF. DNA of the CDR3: TGTGCCAGCAGCTTCGGGTTTCCTTTTTTTGGCAACTACGAGCAGTACTTC.

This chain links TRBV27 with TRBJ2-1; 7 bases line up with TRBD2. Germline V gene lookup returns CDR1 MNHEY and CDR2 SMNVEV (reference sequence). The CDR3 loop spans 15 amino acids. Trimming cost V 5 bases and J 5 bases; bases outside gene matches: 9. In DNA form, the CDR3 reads TGTGCCAGCAGTCCCTTAGCGGGCCGGAACAATGAGCAGTTCTTC. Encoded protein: CASSPLAGRNNEQFF.

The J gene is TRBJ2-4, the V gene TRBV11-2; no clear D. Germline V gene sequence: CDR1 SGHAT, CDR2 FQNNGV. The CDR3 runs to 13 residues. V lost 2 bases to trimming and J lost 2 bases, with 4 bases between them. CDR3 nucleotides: TGTGCCAGCAGCTTACGTACCAAAAACATTCAGTACTTC. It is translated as CASSLRTKNIQYF. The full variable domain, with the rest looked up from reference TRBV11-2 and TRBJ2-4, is EAGVAQSPRYKIIEKRQSVAFWCNPISGHATLYWYQQILGQGPKLLIQFQNNGVVDDSQLPKDRFSAERLKGVDSTLKIQPAKLEDSAVYLCASSLRTKNIQYFGAGTRLSVL.

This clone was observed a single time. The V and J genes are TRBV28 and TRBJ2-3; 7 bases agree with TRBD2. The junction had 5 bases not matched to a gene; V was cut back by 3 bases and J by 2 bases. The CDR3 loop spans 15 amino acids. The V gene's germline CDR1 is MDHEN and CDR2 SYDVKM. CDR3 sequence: CASSLASGTTDTQYF. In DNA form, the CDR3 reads TGTGCCAGCAGTTTGGCTAGCGGTACCACAGATACGCAGTATTTT.

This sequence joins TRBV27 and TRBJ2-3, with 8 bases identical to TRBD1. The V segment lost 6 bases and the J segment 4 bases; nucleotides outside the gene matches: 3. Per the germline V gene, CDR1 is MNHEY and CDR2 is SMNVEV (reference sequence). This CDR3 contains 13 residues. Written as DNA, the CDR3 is TGTGCCAGCAGAATACAGGGGGCAGATACGCAGTATTTT. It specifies CASRIQGADTQYF.

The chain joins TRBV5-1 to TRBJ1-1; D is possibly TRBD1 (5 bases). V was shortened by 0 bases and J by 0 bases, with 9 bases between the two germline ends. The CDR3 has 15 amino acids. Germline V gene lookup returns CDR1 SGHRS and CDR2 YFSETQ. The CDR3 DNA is TGCGCCAGCAGCTTGGGACAGAACATGAACACTGAAGCTTTCTTT. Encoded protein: CASSLGQNMNTEAFF.

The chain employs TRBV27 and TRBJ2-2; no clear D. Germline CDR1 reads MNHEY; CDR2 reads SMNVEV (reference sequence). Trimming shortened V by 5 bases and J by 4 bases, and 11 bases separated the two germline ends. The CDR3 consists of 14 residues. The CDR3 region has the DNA TGTGCCAGCAGTATCTTACACAGCACCGGGGAGCTGTTTTTT. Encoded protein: CASSILHSTGELFF.

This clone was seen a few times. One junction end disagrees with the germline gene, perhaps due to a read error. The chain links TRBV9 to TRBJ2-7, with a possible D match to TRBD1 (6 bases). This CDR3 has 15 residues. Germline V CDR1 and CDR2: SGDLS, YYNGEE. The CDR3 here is CASRSQGTSSYEPSF. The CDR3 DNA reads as TGTGCCAGCCGCTCCCAGGGGACCAGCTCCTACGAGCCGTCCTTC. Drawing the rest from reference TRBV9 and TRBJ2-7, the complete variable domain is DSGVTQTPKHLITATGQRVTLRCSPRSGDLSVYWYQQSLDQGLQFLIQYYNGEERAKGNILERFSAQQFPDLHSELNLSSLELGDSALYFCASRSQGTSSYEPSFGPGTRLTVT.

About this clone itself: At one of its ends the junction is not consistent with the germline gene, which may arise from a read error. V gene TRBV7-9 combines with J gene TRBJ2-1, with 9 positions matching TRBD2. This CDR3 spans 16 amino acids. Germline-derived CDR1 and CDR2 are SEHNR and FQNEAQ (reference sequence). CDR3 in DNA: TGTTCCAGCAGCTTTTTCCCCGCGGGAGGGCTGAATGAGCAGTTCTTC. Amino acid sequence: CSSSFFPAGGLNEQFF.

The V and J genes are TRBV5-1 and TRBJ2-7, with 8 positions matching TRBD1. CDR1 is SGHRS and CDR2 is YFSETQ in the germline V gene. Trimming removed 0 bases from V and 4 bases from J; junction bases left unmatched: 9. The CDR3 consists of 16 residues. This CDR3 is CASSLGSAGGAYEQYF. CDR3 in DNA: TGCGCCAGCAGCTTGGGGTCGGCAGGGGGCGCTTACGAGCAGTACTTC.

CDR3 DNA: TGTGCCTGGAGTGTAGGGGATTACCAGCATTTT. Translating it yields CAWSVGDYQHF. The genes are TRBV30 and TRBJ1-5; D is possibly TRBD1 (5 bases). Deletions cut 0 bases from V and 12 bases from J, with 9 bases between. CDR1 and CDR2 (germline): GTSNPN, SVGIG (reference sequence). The CDR3 is 11 amino acids.

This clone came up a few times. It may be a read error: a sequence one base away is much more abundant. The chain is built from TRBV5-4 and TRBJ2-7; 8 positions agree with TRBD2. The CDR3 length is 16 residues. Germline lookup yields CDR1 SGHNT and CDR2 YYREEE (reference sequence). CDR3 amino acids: CASSSGGAGAFYEQSF. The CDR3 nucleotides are TGTGCCAGCAGCTCCGGGGGAGCGGGGGCTTTCTACGAGCAGTCCTTC.

This chain's CDR3 is CSVANSGSYNEQFF. CDR3 nucleotides: TGCAGCGTTGCGAATAGCGGGAGTTACAATGAGCAGTTCTTC. J is TRBJ2-1 and V is TRBV29-1, with 9 bases aligning to TRBD2. The V gene's germline CDR1 is SQVTM and CDR2 ANQGSEA. This CDR3 comprises 14 residues. V lost 4 bases and J lost 4; bases outside the gene matches: 5.

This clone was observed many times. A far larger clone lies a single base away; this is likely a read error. The CDR3 reads CASTQEAGKGYYEQYF. The CDR3 coding sequence is TGCGCCAGCACCCAAGAAGCAGGAAAAGGCTACTACGAGCAGTACTTC. This sequence joins TRBV4-1 and TRBJ2-7; D is unclear. This CDR3 is 16 amino acids long. The germline V gene encodes CDR1 MGHRA and CDR2 YSYEKL.

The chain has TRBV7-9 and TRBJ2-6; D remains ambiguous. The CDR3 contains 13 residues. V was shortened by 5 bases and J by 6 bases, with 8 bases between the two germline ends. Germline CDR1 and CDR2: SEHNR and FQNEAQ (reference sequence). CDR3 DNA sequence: TGTGCCAGCAGCGGCGACAAGGCCAACGTCCTGACTTTC. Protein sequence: CASSGDKANVLTF.

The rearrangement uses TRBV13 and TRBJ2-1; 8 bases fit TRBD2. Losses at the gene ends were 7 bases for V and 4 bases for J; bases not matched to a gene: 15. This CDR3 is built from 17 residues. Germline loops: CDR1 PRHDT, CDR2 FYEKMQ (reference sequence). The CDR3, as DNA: TGTGCCAGCATCACTCACAAACTAGCGGACCCGTACAATGAGCAGTTCTTC. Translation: CASITHKLADPYNEQFF.

DNA of the CDR3: TGTGCCAGCAGGCGCGTCCCGGGGAGTCAGCCCCAGCATTTT. Translated, it gives CASRRVPGSQPQHF. The V call is TRBV28, the J call TRBJ1-5; D not certain. V gave up 6 bases and J gave up 6 bases, with 15 bases separating them. CDR1 is MDHEN, CDR2 SYDVKM, per germline. The length of the CDR3 is 14 residues.

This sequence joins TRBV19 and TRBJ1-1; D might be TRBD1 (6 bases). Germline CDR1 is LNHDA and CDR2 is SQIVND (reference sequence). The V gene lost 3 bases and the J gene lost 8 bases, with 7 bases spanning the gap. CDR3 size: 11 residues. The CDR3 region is CASSMGTEAFF. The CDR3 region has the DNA TGTGCCAGTAGTATGGGGACAGAAGCTTTCTTT.

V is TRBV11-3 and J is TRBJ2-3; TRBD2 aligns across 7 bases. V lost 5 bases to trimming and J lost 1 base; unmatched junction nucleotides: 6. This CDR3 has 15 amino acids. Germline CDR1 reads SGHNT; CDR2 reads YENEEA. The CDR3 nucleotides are TGTGCCAGCAGCCCTTTAAGCGGGGGCACAGATACGCAGTATTTT. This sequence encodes CASSPLSGGTDTQYF. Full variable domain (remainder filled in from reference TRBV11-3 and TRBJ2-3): EAGVVQSPRYKIIEKKQPVAFWCNPISGHNTLYWYLQNLGQGPELLIRYENEEAVDDSQLPKDRFSAERLKGVDSTLKIQPAELGDSAVYLCASSPLSGGTDTQYFGPGTRLTVL.

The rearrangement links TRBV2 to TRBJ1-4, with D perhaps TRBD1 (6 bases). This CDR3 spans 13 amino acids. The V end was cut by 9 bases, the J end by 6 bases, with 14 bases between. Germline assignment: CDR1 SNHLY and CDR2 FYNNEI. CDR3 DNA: TGTGCCAGAAACAGGGTTGGGCATGAAAAACTGTTTTTT. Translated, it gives CARNRVGHEKLFF.

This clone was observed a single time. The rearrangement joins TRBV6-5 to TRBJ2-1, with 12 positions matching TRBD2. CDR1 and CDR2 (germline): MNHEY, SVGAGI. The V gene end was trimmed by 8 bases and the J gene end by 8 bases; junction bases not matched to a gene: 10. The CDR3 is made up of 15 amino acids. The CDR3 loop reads CASLRLAGEVYEQFF. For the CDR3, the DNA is TGTGCCAGCCTAAGACTAGCGGGAGAGGTCTATGAGCAGTTCTTC.

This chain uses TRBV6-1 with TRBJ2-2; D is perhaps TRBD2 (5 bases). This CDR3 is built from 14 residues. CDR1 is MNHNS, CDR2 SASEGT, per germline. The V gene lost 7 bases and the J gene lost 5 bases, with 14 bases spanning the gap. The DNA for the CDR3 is TGTGCCAGCACCTGGACTGCGGCAACCGGGGAGCTGTTTTTT. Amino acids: CASTWTAATGELFF.